What follows describes a single T cell receptor (beta chain). Its specificity is not known. The record originates from a study of T cell responses to AZD1222 COVID-19 vaccine. Notes on the study in general: Compared with day 0, the breadth and depth of the Spike-specific TCR repertoire rose significantly after two doses of AZD1222. Baseline serology detected seropositivity in only 6 or 7 AZD1222 recipients. It should be noted that donors were predominantly white British and more often female, and clonal diversity was possibly underestimated.

Method: immunoSEQ multiplex PCR; TCRdb's copy keeps in-frame clones and lacks some. The sample holds about 120,000 clones, 90% seen once. This sequence originates from an adult in good health. The sample was peripheral blood, taken on day 0 of MenACWY control vaccination.

The CDR3 protein is CASSVLPDRDYEQYF. The CDR3, as DNA: TGTGCCAGCAGCGTACTCCCGGACAGGGATTACGAGCAGTACTTC. J is TRBJ2-7 and V is TRBV9; TRBD1 agrees at 8 bases. The J segment lost 4 bases and the V segment lost 1 base, leaving 7 bases of the junction unmatched. Germline assignment: CDR1 SGDLS and CDR2 YYNGEE. The CDR3 sequence is 15 residues long.